A selection of T cell receptor beta chains follows, all from one sample in a study of OX40 agonist ivuxolimab in advanced cancers. TCRdb keeps only in-frame clones here, not all; method: immunoSEQ multiplex PCR. This table holds over 75,000 clones, less than 95% found once. The starting material was CD4+ or CD8+ T cells sorted from blood, obtained in a trial of the OX40 agonist ivuxolimab. These TCRs come from an adult with an advanced solid tumor such as melanoma, head and neck, liver or kidney cancer. The CDR3 runs from the conserved cysteine through the conserved F or W. A D gene is named only where the DNA matches it firmly. Expanded clones get a size class; other rows say once, few or many, or leave the size out.

clone size | CDR3 length | J gene | V gene | D gene | CDR3 DNA | CDR3 protein
- | 16 | TRBJ2-2 | TRBV30 | - | TGTGCCTGGAGTCCAAGGGGACAATTAAACACCGGGGAGCTGTTTTTT | CAWSPRGQLNTGELFF
- | 15 | TRBJ2-7 | TRBV11-3 | - | TGTGCCAGCAGCTTAGGAGACAGGAGAATTTACGAGCAGTACTTC | CASSLGDRRIYEQYF
few | 14 | TRBJ1-5 | TRBV27 | - | TGTGCCAGCAGTTTGGCCCCAGGGAGTCAGCCCCAGCATTTT | CASSLAPGSQPQHF
- | 16 | TRBJ2-3 | TRBV4-3 | TRBD2 | TGCGCCAGCAGCCAAGTCTCTAGCGGGCCTACAGATACGCAGTATTTT | CASSQVSSGPTDTQYF
- | 15 | TRBJ2-1 | TRBV6-1 | - | TGTGCCAGCATTGGACAGCCCGGCTCCTACAATGAGCAGTTCTTC | CASIGQPGSYNEQFF
- | 13 | TRBJ2-3 | TRBV7-2 | - | TGTGCCAGCAGCTTACAGGAGAGAGATACGCAGTATTTT | CASSLQERDTQYF
- | 15 | TRBJ1-3 | TRBV10-2 | - | TGCGCCAGCAGTGTGACCGGGACACAAGGGGACACCATATATTTT | CASSVTGTQGDTIYF
- | 13 | TRBJ1-1 | TRBV19 | - | TGTGCCAGTACCGACTCAGGGAACACTGAAGCTTTCTTT | CASTDSGNTEAFF
- | 15 | TRBJ2-4 | TRBV7-2 | - | TGTGCCAGCAGCTCAAACGCAGGGCCCAAAAACATTCAGTACTTC | CASSSNAGPKNIQYF
- | 14 | TRBJ2-1 | TRBV4-1 | - | TGCGCCAGCAGCCAAGTCGGGAAAGACAATGAGCAGTTCTTC | CASSQVGKDNEQFF
- | 14 | TRBJ1-1 | TRBV5-4 | TRBD1 | TGTGCCAGCAGCCCCGGACAGGGAGGGACTGAAGCTTTCTTT | CASSPGQGGTEAFF
- | 18 | TRBJ2-3 | TRBV15 | - | TGTGCCACCAGCAGGGGCTGGGGCGGGCAGGTGGCGACAGATACGCAGTATTTT | CATSRGWGGQVATDTQYF
once | 15 | TRBJ1-2 | TRBV18 | TRBD1 | TGTGCCAGCTCACCAGCGGGACAGCCTAACTATGGCTACACCTTC | CASSPAGQPNYGYTF
once | 14 | TRBJ1-2 | TRBV7-9 | - | TGTGCCAGCAGCTTAGGAGGGTACGACTATGGCTACACCTTC | CASSLGGYDYGYTF
- | 14 | TRBJ2-1 | TRBV5-1 | TRBD2 | TGCGCCAGCAGCTTGGTGTTAGCGGGAGGTGAGCAGTTCTTC | CASSLVLAGGEQFF